The 11 T cell receptor beta chains listed next were all sequenced from one sample in a study of monozygotic twins with inflammatory bowel disease. TCRdb re-called the 5' RACE reads and gives one entry per CDR3 protein, without DNA. In total, the table holds about 160,000 distinct CDR3 sequences. The sample comprised blood. Receptor source: a human donor with ulcerative colitis or Crohn's disease, or a healthy co-twin of an affected twin (not recorded which).

The CDR3 reads CSARDPAGTSNNEQFF. The chain links TRBV20-1 to TRBJ2-1; TCRdb names TRBD2, which stays unverified in the absence of DNA. The CDR3 has 16 residues. Germline CDR1 reads DFQATT; CDR2 reads SNEGSKA (reference sequence).

J is TRBJ2-2 and V is TRBV20-1. Germline V gives CDR1 DFQATT, CDR2 SNEGSKA (reference sequence). The CDR3 length is 16 residues. CDR3 loop: CSARLRLGRGTGELFF.

The gene calls are TRBV7-3 and TRBJ2-2; without DNA, the TCRdb call of TRBD1 cannot be checked. Germline loops: CDR1 SGHTA, CDR2 FQGTGA. The CDR3 is 16 residues long. CDR3 region: CASSRSRGANTGELFF.

The chain joins TRBV28 to TRBJ2-2. Germline V gene lookup returns CDR1 MDHEN and CDR2 SYDVKM. This CDR3 spans 13 amino acids. CDR3 sequence: CASSFSGSGELFF.

The gene calls are TRBV5-5 and TRBJ2-1. The CDR3 sequence is 15 residues long. Germline V gives CDR1 SGHKS, CDR2 YYEKEE (reference sequence). Here the CDR3 reads CASSLESSAYNEQFF.

The chain is built from TRBV4-3 and TRBJ1-2; TCRdb indicates TRBD1, and absent DNA this call remains unverified. CDR3 length equals 16 residues. Germline values: CDR1 LGHNA, CDR2 YSLEER. CDR3 loop: CASSQDGPGGLVGYTF.

V and J are TRBV28 and TRBJ1-6. The CDR3 spans 15 residues. Per the germline V gene, CDR1 is MDHEN and CDR2 is SYDVKM. The CDR3 is CASSLSQGENSPLHF.

This CDR3 reads CSASPQGLTDTQYF. The chain carries TRBV20-1 and TRBJ2-3; TCRdb gives TRBD2 as the D gene, but with no DNA this cannot be confirmed. CDR1 and CDR2 (germline): DFQATT, SNEGSKA (reference sequence). The CDR3 extends over 14 amino acids.

The chain is built from TRBV11-3 and TRBJ2-5; with no DNA, the TCRdb D assignment of TRBD1 cannot be verified. Germline CDR1 and CDR2: SGHNT and YENEEA. The CDR3 covers 15 residues. The chain's CDR3 is CASSSRQGAGETQYF.

The chain combines TRBV6-5 with TRBJ2-6; TCRdb's D call, TRBD1, is unchecked because there is no DNA. Germline CDR1 and CDR2: MNHEY and SVGAGI. The CDR3 length is 18 residues. CDR3: CASSYVSGGRLGANVLTF.

This chain connects TRBV3-1 to TRBJ2-1; TCRdb outputs TRBD2, but without DNA this stays unchecked. The CDR3 covers 14 residues. In germline, CDR1 is LGHDT, CDR2 YNNKEL (reference sequence). The CDR3 sequence is CASSQATNGDEQFF.